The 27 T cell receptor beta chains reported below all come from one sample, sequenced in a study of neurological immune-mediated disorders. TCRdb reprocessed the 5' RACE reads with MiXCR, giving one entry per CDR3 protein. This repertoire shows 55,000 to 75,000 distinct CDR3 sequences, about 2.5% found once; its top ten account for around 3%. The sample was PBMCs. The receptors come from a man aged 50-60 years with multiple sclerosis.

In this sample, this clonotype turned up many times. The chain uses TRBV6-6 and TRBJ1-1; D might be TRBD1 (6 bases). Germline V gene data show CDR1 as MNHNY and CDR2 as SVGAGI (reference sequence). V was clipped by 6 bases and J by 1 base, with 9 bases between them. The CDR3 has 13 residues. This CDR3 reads CASRQQGNTEAFF. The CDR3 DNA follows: TGTGCCAGCAGACAACAGGGGAACACTGAAGCTTTCTTT.

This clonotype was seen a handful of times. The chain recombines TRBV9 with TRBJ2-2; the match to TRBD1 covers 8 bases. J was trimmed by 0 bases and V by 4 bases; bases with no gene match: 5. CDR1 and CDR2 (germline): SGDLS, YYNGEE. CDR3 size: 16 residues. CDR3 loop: CASSRTGSANTGELFF. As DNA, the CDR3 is TGTGCCAGCAGCCGGACAGGGTCCGCGAACACCGGGGAGCTGTTTTTT.

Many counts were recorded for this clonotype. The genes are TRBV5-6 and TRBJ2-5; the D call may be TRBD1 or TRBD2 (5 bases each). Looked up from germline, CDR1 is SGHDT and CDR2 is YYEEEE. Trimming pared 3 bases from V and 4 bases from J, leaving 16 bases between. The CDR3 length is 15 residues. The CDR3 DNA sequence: TGTGCCAGCAGCTCCCCCGGTGGGACGGGAGAGACCCAGTACTTC. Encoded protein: CASSSPGGTGETQYF. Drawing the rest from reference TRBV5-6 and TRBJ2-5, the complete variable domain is DAGVTQSPTHLIKTRGQQVTLRCSPKSGHDTVSWYQQALGQGPQFIFQYYEEEERQRGNFPDRFSGHQFPNYSSELNVNALLLGDSALYLCASSSPGGTGETQYFGPGTRLLVL.

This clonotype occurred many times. This CDR3 reads CASSLDGTGSYNEQFF. CDR3 coding DNA: TGTGCCAGCAGCTTAGATGGGACAGGGTCCTACAATGAGCAGTTCTTC. The chain carries TRBV7-2 and TRBJ2-1; 9 positions match TRBD1. CDR3 length equals 16 residues. In germline, CDR1 is SGHTA, CDR2 FQGNSA. The V gene end was trimmed by 1 base and the J gene end by 1 base; junction bases not matched to a gene: 2. The full variable domain, with the rest looked up from reference TRBV7-2 and TRBJ2-1, is GAGVSQSPSNKVTEKGKDVELRCDPISGHTALYWYRQSLGQGLEFLIYFQGNSAPDKSGLPSDRFSAERTGGSVSTLTIQRTQQEDSAVYLCASSLDGTGSYNEQFFGPGTRLTVL.

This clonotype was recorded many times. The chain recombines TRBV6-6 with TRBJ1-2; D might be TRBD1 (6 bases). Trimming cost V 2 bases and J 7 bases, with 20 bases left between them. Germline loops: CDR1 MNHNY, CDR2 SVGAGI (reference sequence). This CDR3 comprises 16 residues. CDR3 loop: CASSYPGGGRNRGYTF. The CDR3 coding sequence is TGTGCCAGCAGTTACCCGGGAGGGGGGCGAAATCGTGGCTACACCTTC.

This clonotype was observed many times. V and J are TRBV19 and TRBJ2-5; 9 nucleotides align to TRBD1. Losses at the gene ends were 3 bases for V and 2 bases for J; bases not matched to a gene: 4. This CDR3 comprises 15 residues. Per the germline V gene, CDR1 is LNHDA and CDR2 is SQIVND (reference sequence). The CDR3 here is CASSIWGQGQETQYF. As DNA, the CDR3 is TGTGCCAGTAGTATTTGGGGACAGGGACAAGAGACCCAGTACTTC.

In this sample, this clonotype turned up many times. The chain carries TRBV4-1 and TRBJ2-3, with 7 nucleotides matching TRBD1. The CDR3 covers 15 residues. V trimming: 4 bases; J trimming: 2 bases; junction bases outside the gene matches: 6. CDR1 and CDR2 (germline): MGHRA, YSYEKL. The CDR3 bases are TGCGCCAGCAGCCGAATACAGGGGAACACAGATACGCAGTATTTT. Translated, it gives CASSRIQGNTDTQYF.

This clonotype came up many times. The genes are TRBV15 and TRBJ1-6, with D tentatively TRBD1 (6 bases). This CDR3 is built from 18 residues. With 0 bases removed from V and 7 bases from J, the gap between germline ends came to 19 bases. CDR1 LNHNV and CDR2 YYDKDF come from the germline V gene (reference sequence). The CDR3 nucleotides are TGTGCCACCAGCAGAGATGGTCTCTTAAGGGACAAAAATTCACCCCTCCACTTT. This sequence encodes CATSRDGLLRDKNSPLHF.

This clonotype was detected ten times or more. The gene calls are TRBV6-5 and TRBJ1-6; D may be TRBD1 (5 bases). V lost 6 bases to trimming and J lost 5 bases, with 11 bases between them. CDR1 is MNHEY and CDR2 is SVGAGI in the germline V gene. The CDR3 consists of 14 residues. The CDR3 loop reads CASSPGQDNSPLHF. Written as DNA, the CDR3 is TGTGCCAGCAGCCCGGGGCAAGATAATTCACCCCTCCACTTT.

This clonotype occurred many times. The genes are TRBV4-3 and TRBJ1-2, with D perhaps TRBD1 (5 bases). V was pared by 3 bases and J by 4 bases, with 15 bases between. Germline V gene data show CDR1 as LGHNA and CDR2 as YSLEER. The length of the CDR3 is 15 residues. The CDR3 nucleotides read TGCGCCAGCAGCCACAGAGGGGAGGGGTCCTATGGCTACACCTTC. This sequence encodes CASSHRGEGSYGYTF.

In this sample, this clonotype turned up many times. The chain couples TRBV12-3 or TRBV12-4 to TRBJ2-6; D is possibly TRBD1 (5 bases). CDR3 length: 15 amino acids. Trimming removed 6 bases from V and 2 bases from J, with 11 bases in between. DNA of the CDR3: TGTGCCAGCAGGCCTGACAGTGCTGGGGCCAACGTCCTGACTTTC. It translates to CASRPDSAGANVLTF.

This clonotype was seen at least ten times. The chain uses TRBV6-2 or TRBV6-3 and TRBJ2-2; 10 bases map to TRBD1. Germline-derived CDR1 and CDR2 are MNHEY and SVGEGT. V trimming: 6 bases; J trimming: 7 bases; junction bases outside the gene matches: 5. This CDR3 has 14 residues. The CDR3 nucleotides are TGTGCCAGCAGACGACAGGGGGCGGTCGGGGAGCTGTTTTTT. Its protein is CASRRQGAVGELFF.

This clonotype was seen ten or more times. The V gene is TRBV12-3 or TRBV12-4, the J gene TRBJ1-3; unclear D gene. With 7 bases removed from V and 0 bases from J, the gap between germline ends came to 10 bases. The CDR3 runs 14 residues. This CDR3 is CASTILSSGNTIYF. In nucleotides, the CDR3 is TGTGCCAGCACGATCCTGAGCTCTGGAAACACCATATATTTT.

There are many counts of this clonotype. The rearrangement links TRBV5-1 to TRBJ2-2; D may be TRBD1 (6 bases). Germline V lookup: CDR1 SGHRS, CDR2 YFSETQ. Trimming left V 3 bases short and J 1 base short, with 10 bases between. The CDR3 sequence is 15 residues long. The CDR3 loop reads CASSSSTGNTGELFF. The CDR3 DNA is TGCGCCAGCAGCTCCTCGACAGGGAACACCGGGGAGCTGTTTTTT.

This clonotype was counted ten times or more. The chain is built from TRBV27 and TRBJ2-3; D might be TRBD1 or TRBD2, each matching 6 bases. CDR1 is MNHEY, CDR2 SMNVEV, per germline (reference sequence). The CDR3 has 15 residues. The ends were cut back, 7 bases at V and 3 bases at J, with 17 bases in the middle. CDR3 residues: CASNQGGGPTDTQYF. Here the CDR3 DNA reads TGTGCCAGCAACCAAGGAGGGGGGCCGACAGATACGCAGTATTTT.

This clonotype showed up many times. The CDR3 DNA follows: TGCAGTGCACCGACTAGCGGGGGTGGTACGCAGTATTTT. Translation gives CSAPTSGGGTQYF. The chain links TRBV20-1 to TRBJ2-3; 12 bases match TRBD2. V shed 6 bases and J 8 bases; nucleotides not matched to a gene: 6. The CDR3 has 13 amino acids. Germline values: CDR1 DFQATT, CDR2 SNEGSKA (reference sequence).

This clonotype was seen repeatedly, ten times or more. Here the CDR3 DNA reads TGTGCCAGCTCAACTGGACAGGGAGAGCAGTTCTTC. Encoded protein: CASSTGQGEQFF. The chain joins TRBV18 to TRBJ2-1; the match to TRBD1 covers 8 bases. Germline values: CDR1 KGHSH, CDR2 LQKENI. V was clipped by 5 bases and J by 10 bases; unmatched bases: 4. The CDR3 totals 12 residues. Filled out from reference TRBV18 and TRBJ2-1, the complete variable domain reads NAGVMQNPRHLVRRRGQEARLRCSPMKGHSHVYWYRQLPEEGLKFMVYLQKENIIDESGMPKERFSAEFPKEGPSILRIQQVVRGDSAAYFCASSTGQGEQFFGPGTRLTVL.

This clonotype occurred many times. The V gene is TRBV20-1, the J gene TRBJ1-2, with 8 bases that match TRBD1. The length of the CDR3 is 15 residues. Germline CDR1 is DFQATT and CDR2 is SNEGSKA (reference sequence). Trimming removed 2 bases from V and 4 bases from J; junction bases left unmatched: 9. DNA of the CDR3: TGCAGTGCTAGACGGCAGGGGGCGCGGAGCTATGGCTACACCTTC. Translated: CSARRQGARSYGYTF.

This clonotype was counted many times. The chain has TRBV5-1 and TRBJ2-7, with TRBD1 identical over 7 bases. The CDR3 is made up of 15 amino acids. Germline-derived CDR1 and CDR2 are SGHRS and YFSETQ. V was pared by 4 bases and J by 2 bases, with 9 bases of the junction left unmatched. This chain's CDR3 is CASSQLGQRTYEQYF. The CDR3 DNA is TGCGCCAGCAGCCAGCTGGGACAGAGGACCTACGAGCAGTACTTC.

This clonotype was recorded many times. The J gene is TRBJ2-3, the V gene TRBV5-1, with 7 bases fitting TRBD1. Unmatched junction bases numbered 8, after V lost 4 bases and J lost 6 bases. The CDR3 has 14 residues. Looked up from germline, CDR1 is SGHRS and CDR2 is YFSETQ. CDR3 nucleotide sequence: TGCGCCAGCAGCCTGACAGGGTATGCGGATACGCAGTATTTT. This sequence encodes CASSLTGYADTQYF.

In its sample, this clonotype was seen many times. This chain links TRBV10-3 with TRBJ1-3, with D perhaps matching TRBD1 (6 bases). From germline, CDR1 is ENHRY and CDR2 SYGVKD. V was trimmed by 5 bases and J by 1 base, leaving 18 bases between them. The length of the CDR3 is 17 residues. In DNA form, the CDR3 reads TGTGCCATCAGTCGCCGGGACACCCAATTTTCTGGAAACACCATATATTTT. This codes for CAISRRDTQFSGNTIYF.

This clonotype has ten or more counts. The CDR3 nucleotides are TGTGCCAGCAGCGCGACAGGTAACGAGCAGTACTTC. Protein product: CASSATGNEQYF. The gene calls are TRBV7-6 and TRBJ2-7; D may be TRBD1 (6 bases). This CDR3 spans 12 amino acids. Trimming took 5 bases from V and 5 from J, leaving 10 bases between them. The germline V gene encodes CDR1 SGHVS and CDR2 FNYEAQ.

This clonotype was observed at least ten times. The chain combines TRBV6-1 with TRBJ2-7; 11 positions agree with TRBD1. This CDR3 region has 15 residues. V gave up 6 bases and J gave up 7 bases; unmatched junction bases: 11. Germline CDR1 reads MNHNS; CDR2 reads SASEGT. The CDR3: CASREMGTGGGEQYF. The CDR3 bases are TGTGCCAGCAGGGAGATGGGGACAGGGGGAGGAGAGCAGTACTTC.

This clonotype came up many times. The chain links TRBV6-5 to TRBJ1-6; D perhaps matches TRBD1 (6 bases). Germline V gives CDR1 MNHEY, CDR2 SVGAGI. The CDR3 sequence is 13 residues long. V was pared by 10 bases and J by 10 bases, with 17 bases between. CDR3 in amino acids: CATQGITRSPLHF. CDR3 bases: TGTGCCACCCAGGGGATCACTCGGTCACCCCTCCACTTT.

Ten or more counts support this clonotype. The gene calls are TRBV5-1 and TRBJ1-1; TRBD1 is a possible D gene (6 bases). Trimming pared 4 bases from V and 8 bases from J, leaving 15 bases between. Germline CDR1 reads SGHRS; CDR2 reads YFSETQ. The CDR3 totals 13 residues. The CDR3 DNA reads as TGCGCCAGCAGCCTCCAGGGACATAACGAAGCTTTCTTT. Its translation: CASSLQGHNEAFF.

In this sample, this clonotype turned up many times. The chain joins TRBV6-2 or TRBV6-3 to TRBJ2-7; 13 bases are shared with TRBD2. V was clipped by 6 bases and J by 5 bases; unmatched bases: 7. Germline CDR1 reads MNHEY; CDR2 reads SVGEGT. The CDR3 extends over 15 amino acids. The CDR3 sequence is CASRKLAGGKNEQYF. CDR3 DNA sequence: TGTGCCAGCAGGAAACTAGCGGGGGGGAAAAACGAGCAGTACTTC.

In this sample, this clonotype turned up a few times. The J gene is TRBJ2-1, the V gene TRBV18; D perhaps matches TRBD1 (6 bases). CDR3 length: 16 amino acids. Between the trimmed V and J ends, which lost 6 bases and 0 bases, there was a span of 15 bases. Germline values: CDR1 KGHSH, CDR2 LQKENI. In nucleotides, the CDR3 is TGTGCCAGCTCTCGAGACAGGAAGAGCTCCTACAATGAGCAGTTCTTC. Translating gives CASSRDRKSSYNEQFF.